The rows below give T cell receptor beta chains drawn from one sample of a study of T cell repertoires in cytomegalovirus infection. TCRdb called the reads again in MiXCR, with one record for every CDR3 protein. The sample comprises around 740,000 distinct CDR3 sequences, 35% to 40% of which are singletons, and roughly 2.9% rests with the top ten. The sequenced sample was PBMCs. All receptors derive from a human donor in good health (CMV status not recorded). Some clones in this sample may be carry-over from other donors' samples. The CDR3 runs from the conserved cysteine through the conserved F or W. The D gene is left open where the match is weak. Only some rows state a clone size, as once, few, many or a class for expanded clones.

TRBD1 TRBJ1-2 TRBV27 - CASSLQGQDDTNYGYTF TGTGCCAGCAGTCTCCAGGGACAGGACGATACTAACTATGGCTACACCTTC
TRBD2 TRBJ2-5 TRBV5-4 few CASSRSTSGRVGETQYF TGTGCCAGCAGCCGATCGACTAGCGGGAGGGTCGGGGAGACCCAGTACTTC
TRBD2 TRBJ2-1 TRBV4-2 few CASSQDLTAGGSYNEQFF TGTGCCAGCAGCCAAGATTTGACGGCGGGAGGCTCCTACAATGAGCAGTTCTTC
TRBD1 TRBJ2-7 TRBV6-2/TRBV6-3 - CASSTGAQTYEQYF TGTGCCAGCAGCACAGGGGCCCAAACCTACGAGCAGTACTTC
TRBD1 TRBJ2-7 TRBV18 - CASSHANPGQGVYEQYF TGTGCCAGCTCCCACGCTAATCCGGGACAGGGTGTTTACGAGCAGTACTTC
TRBD2 TRBJ2-1 TRBV6-1 - CASRPPPGLADNEQFF TGTGCCAGCAGACCGCCGCCGGGACTAGCGGATAATGAGCAGTTCTTC
TRBD2 TRBJ2-1 TRBV5-4 - CASSSRHAGVGGNEQFF TGTGCCAGCAGCTCAAGGCACGCGGGAGTGGGAGGGAATGAGCAGTTCTTC
- TRBJ2-3 TRBV28 - CASSSGGLISTDTQYF TGTGCCAGCAGTTCGGGCGGATTAATTAGCACAGATACGCAGTATTTT
TRBD2 TRBJ2-4 TRBV7-2 few CASSLGGGGKNIQYF TGTGCCAGCAGCTTAGGTGGGGGGGGGAAAAACATTCAGTACTTC
TRBD2 TRBJ2-1 TRBV14 - CASKESGGNYNEQFF TGTGCCAGCAAAGAGAGCGGGGGAAACTACAATGAGCAGTTCTTC
- TRBJ2-5 TRBV7-9 many CASSQLGGNQETQYF TGTGCCAGCAGCCAGCTTGGGGGGAACCAAGAGACCCAGTACTTC
TRBD2 TRBJ2-3 TRBV5-4 - CANSLASRISGRDTQYF TGTGCCAACAGCTTGGCTTCAAGGATTAGCGGGAGAGACACGCAGTATTTT
- TRBJ2-5 TRBV7-8 few CASARGTPKETQYF TGTGCCAGCGCGAGGGGAACCCCAAAAGAGACCCAGTACTTC
TRBD1 TRBJ2-7 TRBV20-1 - CSARDLVGTGIYEQYF TGCAGTGCTAGAGATCTGGTCGGGACAGGTATCTACGAGCAGTACTTC
- TRBJ1-1 TRBV7-3 - CASSLWGSGQNQAFF TGTGCCAGCAGCTTATGGGGCTCAGGCCAAAACCAAGCTTTCTTT
- TRBJ2-3 TRBV6-5 - CASRPAEADTQYF TGTGCCAGCAGACCCGCCGAGGCAGATACGCAGTATTTT
- TRBJ1-6 TRBV20-1 - CSATFQGRRIPLQF TGCAGTGCTACTTTCCAGGGGCGTCGAATCCCCCTCCAATTT
- TRBJ2-1 TRBV7-2 - CASSLRIYNEQFF TGTGCCAGCAGCTTACGGATCTACAATGAGCAGTTCTTC
TRBD1 TRBJ1-5 TRBV7-2 many CASTLRKGAQPQHF TGTGCCAGCACCTTGCGGAAGGGGGCTCAGCCCCAGCATTTT